A single sample gave rise to the 32 T cell receptor beta chains below, sequenced in a study of T cell responses to AZD1222 COVID-19 vaccine. The protocol was immunoSEQ multiplex PCR, while the TCRdb copy is restricted to in-frame clones and leaves out a portion. The profile shows tens of thousands of clones, about 83% of them singletons. Here the sequenced sample was peripheral blood, taken on day 0 of AZD1222 vaccination. The receptors stem from an adult in good health.

The chain links TRBV27 to TRBJ2-5; TRBD1 is a possible D gene (6 bases). CDR3 length: 13 amino acids. Germline CDR1 reads MNHEY; CDR2 reads SMNVEV (reference sequence). V lost 8 bases, J lost 0 bases, and 10 bases lay in between. DNA for the CDR3: TGTGCCAGCGGCCGGGACAACCAAGAGACCCAGTACTTC. Translation gives CASGRDNQETQYF.

The chain is built from TRBV1 and TRBJ1-5. TRBV1 is a documented pseudogene. This CDR3 is built from 19 residues. The CDR3 bases are TGCACCAGCAGCCAAGATCGCCGCCGGGGAGGGAGTCCCAATCAGCCCCAGCATTTT. Translation: CTSSQDRRRGGSPNQPQHF.

The chain is built from TRBV5-7 and TRBJ1-4; D is possibly TRBD1 (5 bases). TRBV5-7 is labeled an ORF, and its function is uncertain. Trimming cost V 3 bases and J 5 bases, with 11 bases left between them. This CDR3 contains 14 residues. The DNA for the CDR3 is TGTGCCAGCAGCTCCGGGACGGACAATGAAAAACTGTTTTTT. This sequence encodes CASSSGTDNEKLFF.

The V gene is TRBV19, the J gene TRBJ2-1; perhaps TRBD2 as D (6 bases). The germline gives CDR1 LNHDA, CDR2 SQIVND (reference sequence). This CDR3 contains 14 residues. Trimming left V 3 bases short and J 4 bases short, with 10 bases between. The CDR3 spells CASSILGTYNEQFF. CDR3 nucleotides: TGTGCCAGTAGTATCCTCGGGACTTACAATGAGCAGTTCTTC.

The V and J genes are TRBV7-2 and TRBJ1-2; D possibly corresponds to TRBD1 (5 bases). Germline V gene sequence: CDR1 SGHTA, CDR2 FQGNSA. V lost 5 bases, J lost 5 bases, and 6 bases lay in between. CDR3 length: 11 amino acids. CDR3 region: CASSQGYGYTF. The CDR3, as DNA: TGTGCCAGCAGCCAGGGTTATGGCTACACCTTC.

The chain uses TRBV4-1 and TRBJ2-2, with 8 bases lining up with TRBD2. V dropped 3 bases and J dropped 0; count of bases not matched to a gene: 3. Germline V lookup: CDR1 MGHRA, CDR2 YSYEKL. CDR3 length: 16 residues. In nucleotides, the CDR3 is TGCGCCAGCAGCCAGACTAGCGCAACGAACACCGGGGAGCTGTTTTTT. It translates to CASSQTSATNTGELFF.

The gene calls are TRBV5-6 and TRBJ1-3; no reliable D call. CDR1 and CDR2 from the germline V gene are SGHDT and YYEEEE. V lost 2 bases to trimming and J lost 0 bases, with 9 bases between them. The CDR3 loop spans 15 amino acids. CDR3 DNA: TGTGCCAGCAGCTTTCGGGTGACCTCTGGAAACACCATATATTTT. Protein: CASSFRVTSGNTIYF.

This chain uses TRBV9 with TRBJ1-2; D gene unclear. Between the trimmed V and J ends, which lost 0 bases and 4 bases, there was a span of 10 bases. Germline CDR1 and CDR2: SGDLS and YYNGEE. The CDR3 sequence is 14 residues long. The CDR3: CASSVDSSSYGYTF. In DNA form, the CDR3 reads TGTGCCAGCAGCGTAGACTCAAGTAGCTATGGCTACACCTTC. Looking up the rest from reference TRBV9 and TRBJ1-2 gives the full variable domain: DSGVTQTPKHLITATGQRVTLRCSPRSGDLSVYWYQQSLDQGLQFLIQYYNGEERAKGNILERFSAQQFPDLHSELNLSSLELGDSALYFCASSVDSSSYGYTFGSGTRLTVV.

V usage is TRBV6-5 and J usage is TRBJ1-6, with a possible D match to TRBD1 (5 bases). The ends were cut back, 6 bases at V and 7 bases at J, with 13 bases in the middle. Germline V gene sequence: CDR1 MNHEY, CDR2 SVGAGI. The CDR3 loop spans 14 amino acids. This CDR3 is CASSKGVGNSPLHF. Written as DNA, the CDR3 is TGTGCCAGCAGCAAAGGGGTGGGGAATTCACCCCTCCACTTT.

This clone was picked up a small number of times. This chain joins TRBV30 and TRBJ2-7, with TRBD1 matching 9 bases. Germline assignment: CDR1 GTSNPN and CDR2 SVGIG (reference sequence). The CDR3 is made up of 14 amino acids. V lost 0 bases and J lost 1; bases outside the gene matches: 1. CDR3 in DNA: TGTGCCTGGAGTGTGGGACAGGGATCCTACGAGCAGTACTTC. Its translation is CAWSVGQGSYEQYF.

This sequence joins TRBV11-2 and TRBJ2-7; no firm D call. With 0 bases removed from V and 4 bases from J, the gap between germline ends came to 4 bases. The CDR3 is made up of 12 amino acids. Germline V lookup: CDR1 SGHAT, CDR2 FQNNGV. CDR3 protein: CASSLDRYEQYF. CDR3 coding DNA: TGTGCCAGCAGCTTAGATAGGTACGAGCAGTACTTC.

The genes are TRBV2 and TRBJ1-6; D ambiguous. Per germline, CDR1 SNHLY and CDR2 FYNNEI. V shed 6 bases and J shed 7 bases, with 7 bases lying between them. The CDR3 runs 12 residues. CDR3 in DNA: TGTGCCAGCAGACCAGGAAATTCACCCCTCCACTTT. It codes for CASRPGNSPLHF. The whole variable domain, remainder taken from reference TRBV2 and TRBJ1-6, is EPEVTQTPSHQVTQMGQEVILRCVPISNHLYFYWYRQILGQKVEFLVSFYNNEISEKSEIFDDQFSVERPDGSNFTLKIRSTKLEDSAMYFCASRPGNSPLHFGNGTRLTVT.

The CDR3 here is CATQQAPSTDTQYF. The CDR3 DNA follows: TGCGCCACGCAACAGGCCCCTAGCACAGATACGCAGTATTTT. This chain joins TRBV5-1 and TRBJ2-3; a possible D gene is TRBD1 (5 bases). Germline V gene sequence: CDR1 SGHRS, CDR2 YFSETQ. The germline V and J ends were trimmed by 9 bases and 0 bases, with 14 bases remaining between them. This CDR3 comprises 14 residues.

V and J are TRBV12-5 and TRBJ2-5, with TRBD1 matching over 7 bases. The CDR3 has 15 amino acids. V lost 5 bases to trimming and J lost 2 bases; unmatched junction nucleotides: 8. The germline V gene encodes CDR1 LGHNT and CDR2 FRNRAP. DNA of the CDR3: TGTGCTAGTGGTCCTCAGGGGGAGCATCAAGAGACCCAGTACTTC. It specifies CASGPQGEHQETQYF.

The chain recombines TRBV9 with TRBJ2-1; D is unresolved. Germline V gene data show CDR1 as SGDLS and CDR2 as YYNGEE. The CDR3 runs 14 residues. Deletions cut 0 bases from V and 0 bases from J, with 4 bases between. CDR3 DNA: TGTGCCAGCAGCGTAGAGGACTCCTACAATGAGCAGTTCTTC. Translating gives CASSVEDSYNEQFF.

This chain connects TRBV20-1 to TRBJ1-4; D uncertain. Trimming took 3 bases from V and 4 from J, leaving 12 bases between them. CDR3 length: 14 amino acids. Per germline, CDR1 DFQATT and CDR2 SNEGSKA (reference sequence). The CDR3 bases are TGCAGTGCTAGTCTGGCGCCGGGTAATGAAAAACTGTTTTTT. Translating gives CSASLAPGNEKLFF.

The rearrangement uses TRBV28 and TRBJ2-3; TRBD1 matches 8 bases. The CDR3 totals 16 residues. Germline lookup yields CDR1 MDHEN and CDR2 SYDVKM. J lost 2 bases, V lost 5 bases, and 9 bases had no gene match. Here the CDR3 reads CASSPDRGRLTDTQYF. The CDR3 DNA follows: TGTGCCAGCAGTCCAGACAGGGGAAGACTCACAGATACGCAGTATTTT.

The genes are TRBV6-5 and TRBJ2-5; TRBD1 matches at 9 bases. V gave up 2 bases and J gave up 4 bases; unmatched junction bases: 2. The CDR3 is made up of 14 amino acids. CDR1 and CDR2 from the germline V gene are MNHEY and SVGAGI. Written as DNA, the CDR3 is TGTGCCAGCAGTTACGGGACAGGGAGAGAGACCCAGTACTTC. Amino acid sequence: CASSYGTGRETQYF.

The chain joins TRBV7-2 to TRBJ1-5; D might be TRBD1 (6 bases). Germline values: CDR1 SGHTA, CDR2 FQGNSA. CDR3 length: 14 residues. V dropped 5 bases and J dropped 6 bases, with 14 bases sitting between them. CDR3 amino acids: CASSPGELSQPQHF. The CDR3, as DNA: TGTGCCAGCAGCCCAGGGGAGTTAAGTCAGCCCCAGCATTTT.

The chain joins TRBV6-5 to TRBJ2-1; maybe TRBD1 (5 bases). V lost 8 bases and J lost 3, with 17 bases in between. CDR3 length equals 15 residues. The germline V gene encodes CDR1 MNHEY and CDR2 SVGAGI. The DNA for the CDR3 is TGTGCCAGCTTGAGTTGGGGCCAGGGCTACAATGAGCAGTTCTTC. Translating it yields CASLSWGQGYNEQFF.

V gene TRBV7-9 combines with J gene TRBJ2-7; 7 positions agree with TRBD2. J gave up 5 bases and V 1 base, and 8 bases lay outside the gene matches. The germline V gene encodes CDR1 SEHNR and CDR2 FQNEAQ (reference sequence). The CDR3 sequence is 15 residues long. DNA of the CDR3: TGTGCCAGCAGCTTAGTAAGCGGGATTGGTAACGAGCAGTACTTC. Protein product: CASSLVSGIGNEQYF. Full variable domain (rest looked up from reference TRBV7-9 and TRBJ2-7): DTGVSQNPRHKITKRGQNVTFRCDPISEHNRLYWYRQTLGQGPEFLTYFQNEAQLEKSRLLSDRFSAERPKGSFSTLEIQRTEQGDSAMYLCASSLVSGIGNEQYFGPGTRLTVT.

J is TRBJ1-2 and V is TRBV29-1, with a tentative D call TRBD1 (6 bases). This CDR3 is 13 amino acids long. The germline gives CDR1 SQVTM, CDR2 ANQGSEA. V lost 5 bases and J 7 bases, leaving 17 bases between the germline ends. DNA of the CDR3: TGCAGCGTTCGGGACAAGATCGGCTTTGGCTACACCTTC. This encodes CSVRDKIGFGYTF.

The chain links TRBV10-3 to TRBJ2-1; 8 bases line up with TRBD2. Germline loops: CDR1 ENHRY, CDR2 SYGVKD. The CDR3 loop spans 15 amino acids. After removal of 0 bases from V and 7 bases from J, the junction contained 5 bases not matched to a gene. CDR3 in amino acids: CAISESLAGGNEQFF. The CDR3 bases are TGTGCCATCAGTGAGTCCCTAGCGGGTGGAAATGAGCAGTTCTTC.

The gene calls are TRBV5-6 and TRBJ2-2; TRBD1 matches 12 bases. In germline, CDR1 is SGHDT, CDR2 YYEEEE. Trimming cost V 4 bases and J 9 bases; bases outside gene matches: 7. CDR3 size: 15 residues. Here the CDR3 reads CASSPGQGALRELFF. DNA of the CDR3: TGTGCCAGCAGCCCGGGACAGGGGGCTTTGAGGGAGCTGTTTTTT.

This chain links TRBV5-1 with TRBJ2-1; 9 nucleotides match TRBD2. CDR3 length: 14 amino acids. CDR1 SGHRS and CDR2 YFSETQ come from the germline V gene. Trimming cost V 4 bases and J 9 bases; bases outside gene matches: 8. The CDR3 here is CASSQTSGAVEQFF. CDR3 sequence (DNA): TGCGCCAGCAGCCAGACTAGCGGAGCGGTTGAGCAGTTCTTC.

The chain joins TRBV10-3 to TRBJ2-2; D is ambiguous. The V gene's germline CDR1 is ENHRY and CDR2 SYGVKD. The CDR3 is 12 residues long. V was shortened by 0 bases and J by 7 bases, with 3 bases between the two germline ends. The CDR3 is CAISESGGELFF. CDR3 nucleotide sequence: TGTGCCATCAGTGAGTCGGGCGGGGAGCTGTTTTTT.

The chain is built from TRBV11-3 and TRBJ2-1; D is unresolved. CDR3 length: 12 residues. V gave up 4 bases and J gave up 7 bases, with 8 bases separating them. From germline, CDR1 is SGHNT and CDR2 YENEEA. The CDR3: CASSSGENEQFF. Here the CDR3 DNA reads TGTGCCAGCAGCTCCGGAGAGAATGAGCAGTTCTTC.

The chain employs TRBV7-9 and TRBJ1-1; D unclear. Looked up from germline, CDR1 is SEHNR and CDR2 is FQNEAQ (reference sequence). This CDR3 is built from 13 residues. V was trimmed by 7 bases and J by 7 bases, leaving 16 bases between them. CDR3 DNA: TGTGCCAGCACCCTACCAATTTCTGATGAAGCTTTCTTT. The encoded protein is CASTLPISDEAFF. Full variable domain (outside the CDR3, taken from reference TRBV7-9 and TRBJ1-1): DTGVSQNPRHKITKRGQNVTFRCDPISEHNRLYWYRQTLGQGPEFLTYFQNEAQLEKSRLLSDRFSAERPKGSFSTLEIQRTEQGDSAMYLCASTLPISDEAFFGQGTRLTVV.

This clone was recorded a few times. This chain joins TRBV18 and TRBJ2-7; 10 positions agree with TRBD1. V dropped 0 bases and J dropped 6; count of bases not matched to a gene: 5. Looked up from germline, CDR1 is KGHSH and CDR2 is LQKENI. The CDR3 runs 15 residues. The CDR3 sequence: CASSPPDRGGIEQYF. The CDR3 coding sequence is TGTGCCAGCTCACCACCGGACAGGGGGGGGATCGAGCAGTACTTC.

CDR3 region: CASTQDREGPQHF. CDR3 DNA: TGTGCCAGCACCCAGGACAGGGAGGGGCCCCAGCATTTT. The chain has TRBV2 and TRBJ1-5, with 8 positions matching TRBD1. The CDR3 is 13 residues long. Germline CDR1 and CDR2: SNHLY and FYNNEI. The J segment lost 9 bases and the V segment lost 7 bases, leaving 8 bases of the junction unmatched.

This clone appeared a single time. The CDR3 sequence: CASRLGSDSYTF. CDR3 bases: TGTGCCAGCAGGCTAGGGTCCGATAGCTACACCTTC. The chain recombines TRBV7-2 with TRBJ1-2; D uncertain. Germline assignment: CDR1 SGHTA and CDR2 FQGNSA. With 6 bases removed from V and 9 bases from J, the gap between germline ends came to 14 bases. The CDR3 is 12 residues long.

The genes are TRBV2 and TRBJ1-5; 10 positions match TRBD1. The V gene's germline CDR1 is SNHLY and CDR2 FYNNEI. The junction had 8 bases not matched to a gene; V was cut back by 11 bases and J by 7 bases. The CDR3 is made up of 13 amino acids. The CDR3 protein is CAFRDRGGQPQHF. The CDR3 nucleotides are TGTGCCTTCCGGGACAGGGGCGGCCAGCCCCAGCATTTT.